The 32 T cell receptor beta chains below come from one sample, sequenced in a study of blood T cells in healthy people across ages. Sample-barcoded 5' priming and a J-beta primer mix drove a second PCR of roughly 6 to 12 cycles. Via MiXCR, TCRdb re-called the 5' RACE reads, giving one row per CDR3 protein. The sample records fewer than 2,000,000 distinct CDR3 sequences, around 40% being singletons. Input material: blood. The receptor set was obtained from a human donor in good health.

Points on this clonotype: One end of the junction is discordant with germline, which a read error may explain. The J gene is TRBJ2-2, the V gene TRBV7-3; TRBD2 matches 8 bases. The germline CDR1 and CDR2 sequences are SGHTA and FQGTGA. The CDR3 has 16 residues. The chain's CDR3 is CASSLGLGHNTGELFF. In DNA form, the CDR3 reads TGTGCCAGCAGCTTGGGACTAGGTCACAACACCGGGGAACTGTTTTTT. Full variable domain (missing parts from reference TRBV7-3 and TRBJ2-2): GAGVSQTPSNKVTEKGKYVELRCDPISGHTALYWYRQSLGQGPEFLIYFQGTGAADDSGLPNDRFFAVRPEGSVSTLKIQRTERGDSAVYLCASSLGLGHNTGELFFGEGSRLTVL.

This chain joins TRBV20-1 and TRBJ1-2; D unresolved. This CDR3 has 11 residues. The V end lost 7 bases, the J end lost 13 bases, and 19 bases lay between the germline ends. CDR1 and CDR2 from the germline V gene are DFQATT and SNEGSKA (reference sequence). For the CDR3, the DNA is TGCAGTGTTAGGCGATACGGCGTGTGCACCTTC. It encodes CSVRRYGVCTF.

This chain joins TRBV5-1 and TRBJ2-3, with 8 bases fitting TRBD1. Germline CDR1 SGHRS, CDR2 YFSETQ. Unmatched junction bases numbered 13, after V lost 0 bases and J lost 4 bases. The CDR3 runs 18 residues. The CDR3 region has the DNA TGCGCCAGCAGCTTGGTGGGGACAGGACTTACAGCAGCAGATACGCAGTATTTT. Its protein product is CASSLVGTGLTAADTQYF.

This clonotype has more than one count but fewer than ten. This rearrangement joins TRBV2 to TRBJ2-4; no clear D. Germline assignment: CDR1 SNHLY and CDR2 FYNNEI. The V end was cut by 7 bases, the J end by 3 bases, with 4 bases between. The CDR3 loop spans 11 amino acids. In nucleotides, the CDR3 is TGTGCCAGCACTAGCAAAAACATTCAGTACTTC. The encoded protein is CASTSKNIQYF.

J is TRBJ2-7 and V is TRBV5-1, with TRBD1 as a possible D gene (5 bases). Trimming took 0 bases from V and 3 from J, leaving 10 bases between them. This CDR3 is built from 14 residues. Germline V lookup: CDR1 SGHRS, CDR2 YFSETQ. In nucleotides, the CDR3 is TGCGCCAGCAGCTTGGATGCCAGGGTCTACGAGCAGTACTTC. This gives the protein CASSLDARVYEQYF.

V is TRBV7-9 and J is TRBJ2-4; tentatively, D is TRBD2 (6 bases). Looked up from germline, CDR1 is SEHNR and CDR2 is FQNEAQ (reference sequence). Trimming left V 5 bases short and J 6 bases short, with 14 bases between. The CDR3 has 14 amino acids. CDR3 in amino acids: CASSAGTARNIQYF. CDR3 coding DNA: TGTGCCAGCAGCGCCGGGACTGCTAGAAACATTCAGTACTTC.

The rearrangement links TRBV24-1 to TRBJ2-7; weak D call: TRBD2 (6 bases). Trimming pared 12 bases from V and 5 bases from J, leaving 22 bases between. This CDR3 contains 14 residues. Germline assignment: CDR1 KGHDR and CDR2 SFDVKD. As DNA, the CDR3 is TGTGCCCCCCGTAAGGGACGGGGGACCCACGAGCAGTACTTC. Its protein product is CAPRKGRGTHEQYF.

This clonotype was seen many times. The germline gene is not matched at one end of the junction; a read error may be the cause. The chain carries TRBV5-1 and TRBJ1-1; tentatively, D is TRBD1 (6 bases). Germline V gene lookup returns CDR1 SGHRS and CDR2 YFSETQ. The CDR3 sequence is 14 residues long. The CDR3 loop reads CASSLVGANTEAFF. CDR3 sequence (DNA): TGTGCCAGCAGCTTAGTGGGGGCAAACACTGAAGCTTTCTTT.

About this clonotype: Compared with germline, one end of the junction differs, possibly owing to a read error. The chain couples TRBV12-3 or TRBV12-4 to TRBJ2-3; TRBD2 agrees at 8 bases. This CDR3 is 15 amino acids long. This CDR3 is CATRKGLGIADMQYF. In DNA, the CDR3 is TGTGCCACCCGGAAGGGACTAGGGATCGCAGATATGCAGTATTTT.

CDR3 loop: CASSLARHFNYGYTF. The CDR3 region has the DNA TGTGCCAGCAGTTTAGCGCGTCACTTTAACTATGGCTACACCTTC. The rearrangement uses TRBV12-3 or TRBV12-4 and TRBJ1-2; D gene unclear. V was trimmed by 0 bases and J by 1 base, leaving 9 bases between them. This CDR3 has 15 residues.

The chain employs TRBV7-8 and TRBJ1-2; D may be TRBD1 (6 bases). The CDR3 runs to 16 residues. Germline V lookup: CDR1 SGHVS, CDR2 FQNEAQ. Trimming pared 6 bases from V and 4 bases from J, leaving 21 bases between. The CDR3 sequence: CASRQGWGRVGYGYTF. CDR3 sequence (DNA): TGTGCCAGCAGACAAGGATGGGGGCGGGTAGGCTATGGCTACACCTTC. The full variable domain, in which reference TRBV7-8 and TRBJ1-2 provide the parts outside the CDR3, is GAGVSQSPRYKVAKRGQDVALRCDPISGHVSLFWYQQALGQGPEFLTYFQNEAQLDKSGLPSDRFFAERPEGSVSTLKIQRTQQEDSAVYLCASRQGWGRVGYGYTFGSGTRLTVV.

V usage is TRBV7-3 and J usage is TRBJ2-1; D is uncertain. The germline V gene encodes CDR1 SGHTA and CDR2 FQGTGA. The CDR3 is 13 residues long. The V end was cut by 6 bases, the J end by 6 bases, with 12 bases between. The CDR3 here is CASRSGQTNEQFF. CDR3 bases: TGTGCCAGCAGATCGGGTCAAACCAATGAGCAGTTCTTC. Together with reference TRBV7-3 and TRBJ2-1, the CDR3 gives the full variable domain: GAGVSQTPSNKVTEKGKYVELRCDPISGHTALYWYRQSLGQGPEFLIYFQGTGAADDSGLPNDRFFAVRPEGSVSTLKIQRTERGDSAVYLCASRSGQTNEQFFGPGTRLTVL.

A few counts support this clonotype. The V and J genes are TRBV5-1 and TRBJ1-1; TRBD1 is a possible D gene (6 bases). The CDR3 totals 15 residues. The ends were cut back, 0 bases at V and 4 bases at J, with 13 bases in the middle. Germline V gives CDR1 SGHRS, CDR2 YFSETQ. CDR3: CASSLDRAGGTEAFF. The CDR3 nucleotides read TGCGCCAGCAGCTTGGACAGGGCTGGAGGCACTGAAGCTTTCTTT.

The chain has TRBV15 and TRBJ1-1, with no clear D. The V gene's germline CDR1 is LNHNV and CDR2 YYDKDF (reference sequence). This CDR3 region has 13 residues. Trimming took 4 bases from V and 1 from J, leaving 7 bases between them. CDR3: CATSIGPNTEAFF. DNA of the CDR3: TGTGCCACCAGCATCGGACCGAACACTGAAGCTTTCTTT.

The genes are TRBV13 and TRBJ1-2; unclear D gene. Germline V gene lookup returns CDR1 PRHDT and CDR2 FYEKMQ (reference sequence). The CDR3 is made up of 12 amino acids. V lost 3 bases, J lost 6 bases, and 8 bases lay in between. Here the CDR3 reads CASSFQVDGYTF. CDR3 DNA: TGTGCCAGCAGCTTCCAGGTGGATGGCTACACCTTC.

The CDR3 bases are TGCGCCAGCAGCCAAGAGCACTCCAGCTCTGGGGCCAACGTCCTGACTTTC. Encoded protein: CASSQEHSSSGANVLTF. The chain is built from TRBV4-1 and TRBJ2-6, with D unresolved. The V and J ends lost 0 bases and 0 bases respectively, with 9 bases between them. Germline V gives CDR1 MGHRA, CDR2 YSYEKL. The CDR3 runs 17 residues.

In its sample, this clonotype was seen a few times. The V call is TRBV27, the J call TRBJ2-3; TRBD2 agrees at 9 bases. The CDR3 runs 14 residues. Trimming removed 7 bases from V and 3 bases from J; junction bases left unmatched: 5. CDR1 is MNHEY, CDR2 SMNVEV, per germline (reference sequence). The CDR3 sequence is CASKLGLATDTQYF. DNA of the CDR3: TGTGCCAGCAAACTGGGACTAGCAACAGATACGCAGTATTTT.

This clonotype appeared a few times. Here the CDR3 DNA reads TGTGCCACCAGTGATTTAACAGGGGGAGCTTTCTTT. This encodes CATSDLTGGAFF. This chain uses TRBV24-1 with TRBJ1-1; TRBD1 matches at 8 bases. Germline CDR1 reads KGHDR; CDR2 reads SFDVKD. V lost 1 base to trimming and J lost 10 bases; unmatched junction nucleotides: 1. This CDR3 has 12 residues.

This clonotype was detected a few times. One junction end does not reproduce the germline sequence, and a read error may be involved. This chain connects TRBV5-1 to TRBJ2-1; 10 bases are a match to TRBD2. Germline V gene lookup returns CDR1 SGHRS and CDR2 YFSETQ. CDR3 size: 14 residues. This CDR3 reads CASSGGDSYNEQFF. CDR3 nucleotides: TGTGCCAGCAGCGGGGGGGACAGTTACAATGAGCAGTTCTTC. Using reference TRBV5-1 and TRBJ2-1 for the parts outside the CDR3, the full variable domain is KAGVTQTPRYLIKTRGQQVTLSCSPISGHRSVSWYQQTPGQGLQFLFEYFSETQRNKGNFPGRFSGRQFSNSRSEMNVSTLELGDSALYLCASSGGDSYNEQFFGPGTRLTVL.

This sequence joins TRBV7-6 and TRBJ1-3, with D unclear. Germline V lookup: CDR1 SGHVS, CDR2 FNYEAQ. V lost 2 bases and J lost 2, with 10 bases in between. CDR3 size: 15 residues. The CDR3 DNA sequence: TGTGCCAGCAGCTTACTTGGCAAACCTGGAAACACCATATATTTT. Protein sequence: CASSLLGKPGNTIYF.

The rearrangement links TRBV7-9 to TRBJ1-1, with a possible D match to TRBD1 (5 bases). CDR3 length equals 15 residues. Germline CDR1 SEHNR, CDR2 FQNEAQ (reference sequence). V lost 11 bases, J lost 0 bases, and 19 bases lay in between. The CDR3 loop reads CAVSSREELNTEAFF. CDR3 DNA sequence: TGTGCCGTCTCCTCCAGGGAAGAGCTGAACACTGAAGCTTTCTTT.

This clonotype turned up a few times. J is TRBJ2-3 and V is TRBV29-1; TRBD1 aligns across 11 bases. From germline, CDR1 is SQVTM and CDR2 ANQGSEA. This CDR3 contains 19 residues. With V trimmed by 8 bases and J by 0 bases, 19 bases remained unmatched. The CDR3 loop reads CSTTRSGQGVSSSTDTQYF. The CDR3 DNA reads TGCAGCACCACTAGGTCGGGACAGGGGGTCTCTTCCAGCACAGATACGCAGTATTTT.

The chain employs TRBV7-2 and TRBJ1-2; D is unclear. In germline, CDR1 is SGHTA, CDR2 FQGNSA. V dropped 5 bases and J dropped 8 bases, with 15 bases sitting between them. CDR3 length equals 13 residues. The CDR3 here is CASSIDRLRGYTF. CDR3 nucleotide sequence: TGTGCCAGCAGCATAGACCGACTGAGAGGCTACACCTTC.

The J gene is TRBJ2-4, the V gene TRBV6-6; 8 nucleotides match TRBD2. CDR1 and CDR2 (germline): MNHNY, SVGAGI (reference sequence). The CDR3 is 16 amino acids. Trimming removed 2 bases from V and 8 bases from J; junction bases left unmatched: 11. The CDR3 nucleotides read TGTGCCAGCAGTTACGTGTTACGGGGGGGCCAGGACATTCAGTACTTC. The encoded protein is CASSYVLRGGQDIQYF.

The V call is TRBV6-5, the J call TRBJ1-1; D perhaps matches TRBD1 (5 bases). The CDR3 loop spans 15 amino acids. Germline V gene data show CDR1 as MNHEY and CDR2 as SVGAGI. V lost 5 bases, J lost 0 bases, and 13 bases lay in between. The CDR3 DNA reads TGTGCCAGCAGTACCCACAGGAGGGTGAACACTGAAGCTTTCTTT. This codes for CASSTHRRVNTEAFF.

V and J are TRBV7-2 and TRBJ2-6; D is uncertain. This CDR3 has 17 residues. The V end was cut by 0 bases, the J end by 0 bases, with 9 bases between. Germline CDR1 reads SGHTA; CDR2 reads FQGNSA. For the CDR3, the DNA is TGTGCCAGCAGCTTAGCGAGTCAGCTCTCTGGGGCCAACGTCCTGACTTTC. Translation gives CASSLASQLSGANVLTF.

The rearrangement uses TRBV4-1 and TRBJ2-6; D not resolved. With 0 bases removed from V and 5 bases from J, the gap between germline ends came to 8 bases. The CDR3 covers 15 residues. The germline V gene encodes CDR1 MGHRA and CDR2 YSYEKL. The CDR3 loop reads CASSQDPRRANVLTF. As DNA, the CDR3 is TGCGCCAGCAGCCAAGATCCCCGGCGGGCCAACGTCCTGACTTTC.

As regards this clonotype: One junction end disagrees with the germline gene, perhaps due to a read error. The rearrangement links TRBV28 to TRBJ2-3; 7 nucleotides align to TRBD1. Looked up from germline, CDR1 is MDHEN and CDR2 is SYDVKM. This CDR3 contains 14 residues. In nucleotides, the CDR3 is TGTGCCGGCAGTGTCCAGGGGGTCACAGATACGCAGTATTTT. It is translated as CAGSVQGVTDTQYF. Full variable domain (remainder filled in from reference TRBV28 and TRBJ2-3): DVKVTQSSRYLVKRTGEKVFLECVQDMDHENMFWYRQDPGLGLRLIYFSYDVKMKEKGDIPEGYSVSREKKERFSLILESASTNQTSMYLCAGSVQGVTDTQYFGPGTRLTVL.

Written as DNA, the CDR3 is TGTGCCAGCAGCTTCGACCCGATGAACACTGAAGCTTTCTTT. The encoded protein is CASSFDPMNTEAFF. This sequence joins TRBV5-5 and TRBJ1-1; no clear D gene. The CDR3 runs 14 residues. Deletions cut 2 bases from V and 0 bases from J, with 8 bases between. Germline V gene sequence: CDR1 SGHKS, CDR2 YYEKEE (reference sequence).

This chain joins TRBV12-3 or TRBV12-4 and TRBJ2-1; D may be TRBD1 (6 bases). This CDR3 is 12 amino acids long. With 3 bases removed from V and 12 bases from J, the gap between germline ends came to 12 bases. The CDR3 sequence: CASSFLKGVQFF. The CDR3, as DNA: TGTGCCAGCAGTTTTTTAAAGGGGGTGCAGTTCTTC.

The chain employs TRBV12-3 or TRBV12-4 and TRBJ1-1, with unresolved D. V dropped 6 bases and J dropped 2 bases, with 13 bases sitting between them. CDR3 length: 14 residues. The CDR3 bases are TGTGCCAGCAGACTTGACACCTTTAACACTGAAGCTTTCTTT. Encoded protein: CASRLDTFNTEAFF.

V gene TRBV7-2 combines with J gene TRBJ2-4; 12 nucleotides agree with TRBD2. The J call may be faulty, since TRBJ2-5 better matches the DNA end. This CDR3 region has 17 residues. Germline CDR1 SGHTA, CDR2 FQGNSA. In nucleotides, the CDR3 is TGTGCCAGCAGCTTACTTAGTGGACTAGCGGGAAAAGAGACCCAGTACTTC. Its translation is CASSLLSGLAGKETQYF.